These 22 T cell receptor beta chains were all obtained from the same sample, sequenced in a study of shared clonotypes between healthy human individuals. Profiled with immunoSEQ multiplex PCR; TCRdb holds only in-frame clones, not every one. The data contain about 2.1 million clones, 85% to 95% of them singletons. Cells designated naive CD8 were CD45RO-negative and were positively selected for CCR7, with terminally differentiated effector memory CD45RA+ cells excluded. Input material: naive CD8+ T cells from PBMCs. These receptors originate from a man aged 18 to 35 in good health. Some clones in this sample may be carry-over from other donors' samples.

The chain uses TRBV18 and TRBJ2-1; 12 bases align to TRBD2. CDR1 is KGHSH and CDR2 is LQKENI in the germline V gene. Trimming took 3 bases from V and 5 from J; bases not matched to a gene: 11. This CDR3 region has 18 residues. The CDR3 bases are TGTGCCAGCTCACCCCAGACTAGCGGGAGCGCCCTACACAATGAGCAGTTCTTC. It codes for CASSPQTSGSALHNEQFF.

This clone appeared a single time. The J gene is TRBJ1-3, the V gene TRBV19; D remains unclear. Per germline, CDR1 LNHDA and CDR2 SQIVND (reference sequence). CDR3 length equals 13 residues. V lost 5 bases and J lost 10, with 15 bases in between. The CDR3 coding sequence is TGTGCCAGTAGTGGTGGAGGACGGTCGACCATATATTTT. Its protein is CASSGGGRSTIYF. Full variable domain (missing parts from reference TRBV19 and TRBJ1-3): DGGITQSPKYLFRKEGQNVTLSCEQNLNHDAMYWYRQDPGQGLRLIYYSQIVNDFQKGDIAEGYSVSREKKESFPLTVTSAQKNPTAFYLCASSGGGRSTIYFGEGSWLTVV.

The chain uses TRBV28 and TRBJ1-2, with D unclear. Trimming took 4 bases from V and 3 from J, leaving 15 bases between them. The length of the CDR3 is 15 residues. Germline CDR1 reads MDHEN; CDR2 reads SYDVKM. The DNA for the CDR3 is TGTGCCAGCAGTTCCCCCCCGTCCGGGGACTATGGCTACACCTTC. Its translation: CASSSPPSGDYGYTF.

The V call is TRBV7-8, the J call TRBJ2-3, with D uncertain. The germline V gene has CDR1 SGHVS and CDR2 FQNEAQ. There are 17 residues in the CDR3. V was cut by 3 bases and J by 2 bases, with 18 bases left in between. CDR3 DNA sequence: TGTGCCAGCAGCTTTGACAAGCGAGACGCTTCCACAGATACGCAGTATTTT. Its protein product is CASSFDKRDASTDTQYF.

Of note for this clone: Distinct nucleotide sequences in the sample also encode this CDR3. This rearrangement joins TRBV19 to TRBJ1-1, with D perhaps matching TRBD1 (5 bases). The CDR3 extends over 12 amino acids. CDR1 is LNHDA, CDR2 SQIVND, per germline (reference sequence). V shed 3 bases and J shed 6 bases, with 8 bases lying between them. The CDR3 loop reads CASSIRGSEAFF. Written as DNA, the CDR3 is TGTGCCAGTAGTATCCGGGGCTCTGAAGCTTTCTTT.

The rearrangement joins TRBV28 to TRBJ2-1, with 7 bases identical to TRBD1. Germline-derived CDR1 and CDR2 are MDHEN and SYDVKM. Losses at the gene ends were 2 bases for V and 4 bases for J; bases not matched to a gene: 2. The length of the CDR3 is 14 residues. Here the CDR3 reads CASSLQQGYNEQFF. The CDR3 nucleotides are TGTGCCAGCAGTTTACAACAGGGGTACAATGAGCAGTTCTTC.

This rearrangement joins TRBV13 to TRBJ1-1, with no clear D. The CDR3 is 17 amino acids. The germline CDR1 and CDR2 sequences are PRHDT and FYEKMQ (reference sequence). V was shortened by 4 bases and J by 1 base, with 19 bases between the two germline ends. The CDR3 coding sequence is TGTGCCAGCAGCTCCCCGGCGGAGGCGGAGTGGAACACTGAAGCTTTCTTT. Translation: CASSSPAEAEWNTEAFF.

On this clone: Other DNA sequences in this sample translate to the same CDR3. The CDR3 nucleotides are TGTGCCAGCAGCTTGGTCGGGGGCACCTACGAGCAGTACTTC. Translated, it gives CASSLVGGTYEQYF. This chain joins TRBV7-2 and TRBJ2-7; D is possibly TRBD1 or TRBD2 (6 bases each). There are 14 residues in the CDR3. The germline V gene encodes CDR1 SGHTA and CDR2 FQGNSA. The ends were cut back, 3 bases at V and 2 bases at J, with 11 bases in the middle.

The CDR3 coding sequence is TGTGCCAGCAGTGAAGAGGGGCGGGAGTTTGGCTACGAGCAGTACTTC. Its protein is CASSEEGREFGYEQYF. The chain joins TRBV6-1 to TRBJ2-5, with 7 bases aligning to TRBD2. The DNA end lines up better with TRBJ2-7; the J call may be wrong. Germline V gives CDR1 MNHNS, CDR2 SASEGT. The length of the CDR3 is 16 residues.

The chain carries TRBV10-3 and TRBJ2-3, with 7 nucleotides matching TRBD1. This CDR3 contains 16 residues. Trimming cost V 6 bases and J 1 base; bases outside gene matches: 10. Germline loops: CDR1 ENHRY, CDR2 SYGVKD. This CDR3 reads CAIRRAAQGGTDTQYF. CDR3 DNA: TGTGCCATCAGACGGGCCGCCCAGGGGGGCACAGATACGCAGTATTTT.

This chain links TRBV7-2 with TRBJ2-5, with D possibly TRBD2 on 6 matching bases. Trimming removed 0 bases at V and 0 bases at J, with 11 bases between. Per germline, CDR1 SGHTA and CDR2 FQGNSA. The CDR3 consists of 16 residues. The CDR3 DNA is TGTGCCAGCAGCTTAGCTCCTAGCGAGTACCAAGAGACCCAGTACTTC. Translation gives CASSLAPSEYQETQYF.

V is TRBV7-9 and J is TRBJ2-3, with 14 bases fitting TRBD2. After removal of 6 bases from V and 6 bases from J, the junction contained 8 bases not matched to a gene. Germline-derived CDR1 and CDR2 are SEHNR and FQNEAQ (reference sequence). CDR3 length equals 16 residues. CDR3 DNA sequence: TGTGCCAGCAGGGTACCGGGACTAGCGGGAGAGGATACGCAGTATTTT. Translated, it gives CASRVPGLAGEDTQYF.

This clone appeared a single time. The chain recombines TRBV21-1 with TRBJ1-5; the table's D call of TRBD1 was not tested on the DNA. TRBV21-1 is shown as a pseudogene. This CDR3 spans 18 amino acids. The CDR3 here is CASSKNRLGQGGVQPQHF. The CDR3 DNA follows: TGTGCCAGCAGCAAAAATCGGCTCGGACAGGGCGGCGTTCAGCCCCAGCATTTT.

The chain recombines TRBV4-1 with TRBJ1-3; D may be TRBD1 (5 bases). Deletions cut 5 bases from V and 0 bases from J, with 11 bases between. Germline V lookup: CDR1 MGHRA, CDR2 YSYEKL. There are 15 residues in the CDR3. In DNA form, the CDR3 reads TGCGCCAGCAGCAAGACAGTGTACTCTGGAAACACCATATATTTT. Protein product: CASSKTVYSGNTIYF.

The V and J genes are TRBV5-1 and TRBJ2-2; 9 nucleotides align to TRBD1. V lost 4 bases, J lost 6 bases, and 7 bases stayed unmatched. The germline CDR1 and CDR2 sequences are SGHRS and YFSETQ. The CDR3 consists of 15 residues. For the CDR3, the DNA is TGCGCCAGCAGCCACCGACAGGGGGGCCCCGGGGAGCTGTTTTTT. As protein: CASSHRQGGPGELFF.

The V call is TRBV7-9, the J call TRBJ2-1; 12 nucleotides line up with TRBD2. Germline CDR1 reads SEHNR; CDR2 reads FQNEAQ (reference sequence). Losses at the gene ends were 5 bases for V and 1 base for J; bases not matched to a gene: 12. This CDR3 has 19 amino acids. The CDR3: CASSPRGASGRVSYNEQFF. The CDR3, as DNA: TGTGCCAGCAGCCCCCGGGGTGCTAGCGGGAGGGTATCCTACAATGAGCAGTTCTTC.

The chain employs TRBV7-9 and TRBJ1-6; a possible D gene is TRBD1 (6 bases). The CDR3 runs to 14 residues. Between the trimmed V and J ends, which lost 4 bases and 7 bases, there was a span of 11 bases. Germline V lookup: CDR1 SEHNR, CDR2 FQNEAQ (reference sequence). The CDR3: CASSSRDTNSPLHF. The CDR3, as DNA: TGTGCCAGCAGCTCCCGGGACACCAATTCACCCCTCCACTTT. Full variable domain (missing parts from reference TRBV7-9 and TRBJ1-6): DTGVSQNPRHKITKRGQNVTFRCDPISEHNRLYWYRQTLGQGPEFLTYFQNEAQLEKSRLLSDRFSAERPKGSFSTLEIQRTEQGDSAMYLCASSSRDTNSPLHFGNGTRLTVT.

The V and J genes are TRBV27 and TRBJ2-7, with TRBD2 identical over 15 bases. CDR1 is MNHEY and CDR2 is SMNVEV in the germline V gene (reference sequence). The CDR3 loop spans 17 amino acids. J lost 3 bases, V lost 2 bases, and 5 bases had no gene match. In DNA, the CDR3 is TGTGCCAGCAGTTTAACGCCGGGACTAGCGGGGGGCTACGAGCAGTACTTC. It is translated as CASSLTPGLAGGYEQYF.

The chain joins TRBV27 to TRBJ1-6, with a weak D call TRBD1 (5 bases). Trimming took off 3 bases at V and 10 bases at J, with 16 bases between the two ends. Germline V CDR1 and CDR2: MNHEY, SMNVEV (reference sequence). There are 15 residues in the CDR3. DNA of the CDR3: TGTGCCAGCAGTTTCTTTGACAGCTCTGGGTCACCCCTCCACTTT. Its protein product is CASSFFDSSGSPLHF.

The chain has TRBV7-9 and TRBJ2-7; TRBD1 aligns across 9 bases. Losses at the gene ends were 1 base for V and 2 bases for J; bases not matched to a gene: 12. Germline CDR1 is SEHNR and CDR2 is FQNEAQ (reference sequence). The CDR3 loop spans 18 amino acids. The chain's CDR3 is CASSLVVWDRADTYEQYF. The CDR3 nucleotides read TGTGCCAGCAGCTTAGTAGTATGGGACAGGGCTGATACCTACGAGCAGTACTTC.

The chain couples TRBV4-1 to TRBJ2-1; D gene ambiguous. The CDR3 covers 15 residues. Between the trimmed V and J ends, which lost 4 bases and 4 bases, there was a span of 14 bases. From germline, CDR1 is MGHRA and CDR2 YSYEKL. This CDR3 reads CASSLSRHKYNEQFF. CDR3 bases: TGCGCCAGCAGCCTTTCGCGCCACAAATACAATGAGCAGTTCTTC.

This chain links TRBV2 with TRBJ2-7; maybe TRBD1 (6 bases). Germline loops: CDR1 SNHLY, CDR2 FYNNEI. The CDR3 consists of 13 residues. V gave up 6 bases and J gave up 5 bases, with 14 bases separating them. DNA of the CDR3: TGTGCCAGCAGAGTAAAGGGGGATCACGAGCAGTACTTC. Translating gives CASRVKGDHEQYF.